Here is one T cell receptor (beta chain) with its context. Its antigen is unknown. The repertoire was sequenced with immunoSEQ multiplex PCR; TCRdb's copy has only in-frame clones and lacks some. Seen here are about 6,600 clones, 75% to 90% observed once, and the top ten hold over 4%. These data belong to a study of immune evolution from preneoplasia to lung adenocarcinoma. Study observations and caveats: Later-stage lesions seemingly showed higher T cell density and diversity than normal lung.

The length of the CDR3 is 13 residues. Germline V gives CDR1 SGHKS, CDR2 YYEKEE (reference sequence). With 4 bases removed from V and 2 bases from J, the gap between germline ends came to 9 bases. Input material: FFPE invasive lung adenocarcinoma tissue. The clonotype was recovered from a person between 50 and 70 years old with lung adenocarcinoma. This rearrangement joins TRBV5-5 to TRBJ2-5, with a tentative D call TRBD1 (6 bases). The CDR3 region has the DNA TGTGCCAGCAGCACAGGGACGCAAGAGACCCAGTACTTC. It encodes CASSTGTQETQYF.